This entry lists 13 T cell receptor beta chains sequenced from one sample in a study of tissue T cells after allogeneic stem cell transplantation. Assay: immunoSEQ multiplex PCR; the TCRdb copy retains only in-frame clones and omits some. This table has tens of thousands of clones, around 70% appearing once. Material for sequencing was sorted cells pooled from one or two spleens. The receptors here all came from a pool of C57BL/6 mice in good health.

Turning to this clone: Mouse names are used for the genes. The DNA ends 1 residue before the CDR3 does, and the rest of the CDR3 is filled in from the germline J gene. The chain combines TRBV12-1 with TRBJ2-3; the match to TRBD2 covers 11 bases. The CDR3 length is 15 residues. Trimming removed 3 bases from V and 2 bases from J; junction bases left unmatched: 3. Germline values: CDR1 SGHSN, CDR2 HYEKVE. The CDR3 here is CASSYWGGSAETLYF. CDR3 bases read: TGTGCCAGCTCTTACTGGGGGGGCTCTGCAGAAACGCTGTAT.

In regard to this clone: The genes and germline here are from mouse. From the germline J gene comes the end of the CDR3, since the read stops 1 residue before it. This chain links TRBV31 with TRBJ2-7; 8 bases are a match to TRBD2. The CDR3 contains 15 residues. The junction had 4 bases not matched to a gene; V was cut back by 0 bases and J by 0 bases. CDR1 and CDR2 from the germline V gene are GKSSPN and SITVG. The covered CDR3 bases are TGTGCCTGGAGTCTCCAACTGGGGGTCTCCTATGAACAGTAC. Amino acid sequence: CAWSLQLGVSYEQY. The whole CDR3 protein reads CAWSLQLGVSYEQYF.

As for this clone: The germline and genes are mouse ones. The sequenced fragment ends 1 residue before the CDR3 boundary, so the rest is inferred from the germline J gene. This sequence joins TRBV19 and TRBJ1-4, with 7 bases that match TRBD1. In germline, CDR1 is FNHDT, CDR2 SITEND (reference sequence). The V and J ends lost 4 bases and 5 bases, in that order; junction bases with no gene match: 5. CDR3 length equals 14 residues. This CDR3 is CASSSTGRNERLFF. The covered CDR3 bases are TGTGCCAGCAGTTCGACAGGGAGGAACGAAAGATTATTT.

The sample holds a few counts of this clone. Germline and genes here are mouse. Read coverage stops 1 residue before the CDR3 terminus; the germline J gene supplies the remainder. The V gene is TRBV16, the J gene TRBJ1-5; D call uncertain. Germline CDR1 reads SGHSA; CDR2 reads FRNQAP. The CDR3 totals 12 residues. Trimming left V 4 bases short and J 5 bases short, with 6 bases between. The sequenced part of the CDR3 DNA is TGTGCAAGCAGCTCGGCAGACCAGGCTCCGCTT. This translates into CASSSADQAPL. The whole CDR3 region reads CASSSADQAPLF.

With respect to this clone: Gene and germline names: mouse. The CDR3 is cut off 1 residue early in the read; its end comes from the germline J gene. This rearrangement joins TRBV13-1 to TRBJ2-2; D uncertain. Germline V gene lookup returns CDR1 NSHNY and CDR2 SYGAGN. The V and J ends lost 4 bases and 0 bases respectively, with 7 bases between them. CDR3 length: 14 amino acids. CDR3 bases read: TGTGCCAGCAGTCGAGCCCCAAACACCGGGCAGCTCTAC. This encodes CASSRAPNTGQLY. The CDR3 in full is CASSRAPNTGQLYF.

About this clone: Germline and genes: mouse. The read falls 1 residue short of the CDR3 end, and the missing part is taken from the germline J gene. V usage is TRBV1 and J usage is TRBJ2-7; TRBD2 might be the D (6 bases). The germline V gene encodes CDR1 NSQYPW and CDR2 LRSPGD (reference sequence). The length of the CDR3 is 14 residues. With 3 bases removed from V and 0 bases from J, the gap between germline ends came to 9 bases. The CDR3: CTCSAWGSSYEQYF. The part of the CDR3 DNA that was read is TGCACCTGCAGTGCCTGGGGTAGCTCCTATGAACAGTAC. Full variable domain (outside the CDR3, taken from reference TRBV1 and TRBJ2-7): VTLLEQNPRWRLVPRGQAVNLRCILKNSQYPWMSWYQQDLQKQLQWLFTLRSPGDKEVKSLPGADYLATRVTDTELRLQVANMSQGRTLYCTCSAWGSSYEQYFGPGTRLTVL.

As to this clone: One junction end disagrees with the germline gene, perhaps due to a read error. The gene names given are mouse names. The read ends 1 residue shy of where the CDR3 ends; the end is completed using the germline J gene. This chain uses TRBV1 with TRBJ2-3; 7 bases align to TRBD1. Germline loops: CDR1 NSQYPW, CDR2 LRSPGD (reference sequence). The CDR3 totals 13 residues. The CDR3 loop is CTCRAGGSETLYF. CDR3 bases read: TGCACCTGCAGGGCAGGGGGATCAGAAACGCTGTAT.

A remark on this clone: Gene names refer to mouse genes. The read ends 1 residue early relative to the CDR3; the germline J gene fills the gap. The rearrangement links TRBV12-1 to TRBJ2-4; the D gene is possibly TRBD1 (6 bases). This CDR3 spans 14 amino acids. V was cut by 2 bases and J by 0 bases, with 8 bases left in between. The germline V gene has CDR1 SGHSN and CDR2 HYEKVE. The chain's CDR3 is CASSRGGSQNTLYF. The CDR3 bases that were read are TGTGCCAGCTCTCGAGGGGGTAGTCAAAACACCTTGTAC.

With regard to this clone: Gene and germline names: mouse. The read ends 1 residue before the CDR3 terminus; that terminus is restored from the germline J gene. Distinct nucleotide sequences in the sample also encode this CDR3. The rearrangement uses TRBV31 and TRBJ2-1, with 8 bases matching TRBD2. The CDR3 loop spans 13 amino acids. From germline, CDR1 is GKSSPN and CDR2 SITVG. The V gene end was trimmed by 5 bases and the J gene end by 1 base; junction bases not matched to a gene: 1. Partial CDR3 DNA: TGTGCCTGGCGGACTGGGAACTATGCTGAGCAGTTC. It is translated as CAWRTGNYAEQF. The CDR3 in full is CAWRTGNYAEQFF.

As for this clone: Genes and germline are mouse. The CDR3 protein is CASSIEGGSAETLYF. Partial CDR3 DNA: TGTGCCAGCAGTATAGAAGGGGGGAGTGCAGAAACGCTGTAT. The genes are TRBV19 and TRBJ2-3, with D possibly called TRBD1 or TRBD2 (6 bases each). Read coverage stops 1 residue before the CDR3 terminus; the germline J gene supplies the remainder. The germline gives CDR1 FNHDT, CDR2 SITEND (reference sequence). The CDR3 runs to 15 residues. V was trimmed by 0 bases and J by 0 bases, leaving 8 bases between them.

As to this clone: Gene names refer to mouse genes. The CDR3 end lies 1 residue beyond the end of the read and is filled in from the germline J gene. The chain combines TRBV31 with TRBJ1-3; D is possibly TRBD1 (6 bases). The germline gives CDR1 GKSSPN, CDR2 SITVG. This CDR3 spans 13 amino acids. V lost 4 bases, J lost 3 bases, and 10 bases lay in between. The CDR3: CAWNSGDGNTLYF. The covered CDR3 bases are TGTGCCTGGAACTCAGGGGATGGAAATACGCTCTAT.

On this clone: Germline and genes: mouse. The read halts 1 residue ahead of the CDR3 end, with the missing end drawn from the germline J gene. The chain combines TRBV13-1 with TRBJ2-5, with TRBD1 matching over 9 bases. The CDR3 loop spans 14 amino acids. With V trimmed by 0 bases and J by 5 bases, 1 base remained unmatched. CDR1 and CDR2 (germline): NSHNY, SYGAGN. The CDR3 protein is CASSDGQGGDTQYF. The covered CDR3 bases are TGTGCCAGCAGTGATGGACAGGGGGGAGACACCCAGTAC.

With respect to this clone: Here the gene names and germline are mouse. The DNA ends 1 residue before the CDR3 does, and the rest of the CDR3 is filled in from the germline J gene. The chain employs TRBV3 and TRBJ2-1; D may be TRBD1 (5 bases). Trimming took 1 base from V and 7 from J, leaving 8 bases between them. CDR1 and CDR2 from the germline V gene are SNHLY and FYNGKV (reference sequence). This CDR3 region has 13 residues. The sequenced CDR3 bases are TGTGCCAGCAGCTTAGGGGAGGGGGCTGAGCAGTTC. It encodes CASSLGEGAEQF. The complete CDR3 protein is CASSLGEGAEQFF.